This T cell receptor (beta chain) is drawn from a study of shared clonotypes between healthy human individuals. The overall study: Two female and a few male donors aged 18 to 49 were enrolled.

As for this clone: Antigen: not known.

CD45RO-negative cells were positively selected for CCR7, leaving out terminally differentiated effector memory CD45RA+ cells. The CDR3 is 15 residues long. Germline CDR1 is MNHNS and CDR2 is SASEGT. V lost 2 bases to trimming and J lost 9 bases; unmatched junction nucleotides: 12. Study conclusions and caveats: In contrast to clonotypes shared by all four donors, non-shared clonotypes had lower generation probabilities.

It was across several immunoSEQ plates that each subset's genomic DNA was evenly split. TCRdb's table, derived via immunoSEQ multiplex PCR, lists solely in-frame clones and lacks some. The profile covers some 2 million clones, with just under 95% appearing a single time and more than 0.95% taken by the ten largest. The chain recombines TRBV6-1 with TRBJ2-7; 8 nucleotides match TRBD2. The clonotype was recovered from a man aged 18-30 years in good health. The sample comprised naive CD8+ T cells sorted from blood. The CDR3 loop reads CASSELVSGALGQYF. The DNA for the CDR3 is TGTGCCAGCAGTGAATTGGTTAGCGGGGCCCTGGGGCAGTACTTC.